The 22 T cell receptor beta chains presented below share a single source sample, sequenced in a study of shared clonotypes between healthy human individuals. The repertoire was sequenced with immunoSEQ multiplex PCR; TCRdb's copy has only in-frame clones and lacks some. The table lists about 2.4 million clones, approximately 93% of them singletons. The source material was naive CD4+ T cells from PBMCs. Indicated subset: CD45RA+ positively selected. The receptor set was obtained from a man between 18 and 35 years old in good health. Some clones in this sample may be carry-over from other donors' samples.

The rearrangement links TRBV6-6 to TRBJ2-7; no definite D call. V was cut by 6 bases and J by 6 bases, with 15 bases left in between. CDR1 MNHNY and CDR2 SVGAGI come from the germline V gene (reference sequence). The CDR3 has 13 residues. The CDR3 nucleotides are TGTGCCAGCAGGGTCTCGCGAGCCGGCGAGCAGTACTTC. Its protein product is CASRVSRAGEQYF.

The chain couples TRBV7-2 to TRBJ2-3; D is uncertain. Germline V gene data show CDR1 as SGHTA and CDR2 as FQGNSA. V was pared by 6 bases and J by 3 bases, with 7 bases between. This CDR3 comprises 12 residues. CDR3 bases: TGTGCCAGCAGAACTGTAACAGATACGCAGTATTTT. Encoded protein: CASRTVTDTQYF.

This chain uses TRBV6-5 with TRBJ2-3, with 9 bases lining up with TRBD1. This CDR3 contains 14 residues. V trimming: 6 bases; J trimming: 5 bases; junction bases outside the gene matches: 6. Germline CDR1 and CDR2: MNHEY and SVGAGI. The CDR3 nucleotides are TGTGCCAGCAGGTCTACAGGGGGCGTAGATACGCAGTATTTT. It yields the protein CASRSTGGVDTQYF.

The chain has TRBV5-4 and TRBJ1-3; D is unresolved. Per the germline V gene, CDR1 is SGHNT and CDR2 is YYREEE (reference sequence). The length of the CDR3 is 14 residues. Trimming removed 0 bases at V and 0 bases at J, with 4 bases between. CDR3 nucleotides: TGTGCCAGCAGCTTGGCAGCCTCTGGAAACACCATATATTTT. This gives the protein CASSLAASGNTIYF.

This rearrangement joins TRBV7-3 to TRBJ2-3; D remains ambiguous. The CDR3 has 13 residues. Trimming cost V 6 bases and J 1 base, with 8 bases left between them. From germline, CDR1 is SGHTA and CDR2 FQGTGA. CDR3 sequence (DNA): TGTGCCAGCAGTTTCACCGGCACAGATACGCAGTATTTT. Protein sequence: CASSFTGTDTQYF.

The chain has TRBV11-2 and TRBJ2-7; 12 bases align to TRBD2. J was trimmed by 2 bases and V by 5 bases; bases with no gene match: 7. The CDR3 runs to 16 residues. Looked up from germline, CDR1 is SGHAT and CDR2 is FQNNGV. Here the CDR3 DNA reads TGTGCCAGCAGCCCCCTTACTAGCGGGAGGACCTACGAGCAGTACTTC. Its translation: CASSPLTSGRTYEQYF.

V gene TRBV6-6 combines with J gene TRBJ2-3; TRBD2 matches at 10 bases. The CDR3 consists of 13 residues. Germline loops: CDR1 MNHNY, CDR2 SVGAGI (reference sequence). V shed 11 bases and J 6 bases; nucleotides not matched to a gene: 8. CDR3 protein: CAVGLAGADTQYF. The CDR3 DNA follows: TGTGCCGTCGGGCTAGCGGGAGCGGATACGCAGTATTTT.

The J gene is TRBJ1-5, the V gene TRBV21-1; whether TRBD1, the table's D call, matches the DNA was not checked. TRBV21-1 is marked as a pseudogene. This CDR3 has 17 residues. The CDR3 sequence: CASSKALMDMGNQPQHF. CDR3 sequence (DNA): TGTGCCAGCAGCAAAGCCCTAATGGACATGGGCAATCAGCCCCAGCATTTT.

The V gene is TRBV5-4, the J gene TRBJ2-7; the D is unclear. CDR1 SGHNT and CDR2 YYREEE come from the germline V gene (reference sequence). Trimming shortened V by 4 bases and J by 0 bases, and 11 bases separated the two germline ends. The length of the CDR3 is 14 residues. The CDR3 loop is CASSPRPHSYEQYF. The DNA for the CDR3 is TGTGCCAGCAGCCCAAGACCGCACTCCTACGAGCAGTACTTC. Variable domain in full (rest from reference TRBV5-4 and TRBJ2-7): ETGVTQSPTHLIKTRGQQVTLRCSSQSGHNTVSWYQQALGQGPQFIFQYYREEENGRGNFPPRFSGLQFPNYSSELNVNALELDDSALYLCASSPRPHSYEQYFGPGTRLTVT.

The genes are TRBV30 and TRBJ2-2, with TRBD1 matching over 9 bases. In germline, CDR1 is GTSNPN, CDR2 SVGIG (reference sequence). The CDR3 loop spans 15 amino acids. J lost 6 bases, V lost 2 bases, and 7 bases had no gene match. CDR3 DNA: TGTGCCTGGAGTCGGGACAGGGAGGGATCCGGGGAGCTGTTTTTT. Its protein product is CAWSRDREGSGELFF.

Concerning this clone: The sample has other DNA sequences that encode this CDR3 too. The genes are TRBV5-1 and TRBJ1-2, with 9 bases aligning to TRBD1. Trimming at V came to 4 bases and at J to 5 bases, leaving 3 bases not matched to a gene. CDR1 SGHRS and CDR2 YFSETQ come from the germline V gene. This CDR3 spans 13 amino acids. The CDR3 coding sequence is TGCGCCAGCAGCCCGGGACAGGGATATGGCTACACCTTC. Translating it yields CASSPGQGYGYTF.

This chain uses TRBV25-1 with TRBJ1-2, with 7 bases that match TRBD1. CDR1 MGHDK and CDR2 SYGVNS come from the germline V gene. CDR3 size: 13 residues. Unmatched junction bases numbered 2, after V lost 5 bases and J lost 2 bases. The CDR3 sequence is CASSPQGNYGYTF. CDR3 nucleotides: TGTGCCAGCAGTCCACAGGGGAACTATGGCTACACCTTC.

The chain recombines TRBV5-8 with TRBJ2-3; no definite D call. Trimming stripped 4 bases from V and 4 bases from J, with 7 bases between. Germline-derived CDR1 and CDR2 are SGHTS and YDEGEE. The CDR3 has 12 residues. This chain's CDR3 is CASSRRADTQYF. In nucleotides, the CDR3 is TGTGCCAGCAGCCGACGGGCAGATACGCAGTATTTT.

The chain carries TRBV4-2 and TRBJ1-1; D uncertain. Trimming cost V 5 bases and J 1 base, with 11 bases left between them. This CDR3 comprises 14 residues. CDR1 is LGHNA and CDR2 is YNFKEQ in the germline V gene. Written as DNA, the CDR3 is TGTGCCAGCAGCTCCTTCGGTGGGAACACTGAAGCTTTCTTT. It yields the protein CASSSFGGNTEAFF.

The sample holds one count of this clone. The V call is TRBV28, the J call TRBJ1-2; the match to TRBD1 covers 8 bases. Germline CDR1 is MDHEN and CDR2 is SYDVKM. The CDR3 is 15 residues long. J gave up 8 bases and V 0 bases, and 8 bases lay outside the gene matches. CDR3 in amino acids: CASSLWAGGAGGYTF. CDR3 DNA sequence: TGTGCCAGCAGTTTATGGGCAGGGGGCGCGGGCGGCTACACCTTC.

This chain uses TRBV18 with TRBJ2-3; 12 bases line up with TRBD1. The germline CDR1 and CDR2 sequences are KGHSH and LQKENI. CDR3 size: 14 residues. The V segment lost 3 bases and the J segment 9 bases; nucleotides outside the gene matches: 4. CDR3 in DNA: TGTGCCAGCTCACCTGGGACAGGGGGCGCGACGCAGTATTTT. Translation gives CASSPGTGGATQYF. Full variable domain (outside the CDR3, taken from reference TRBV18 and TRBJ2-3): NAGVMQNPRHLVRRRGQEARLRCSPMKGHSHVYWYRQLPEEGLKFMVYLQKENIIDESGMPKERFSAEFPKEGPSILRIQQVVRGDSAAYFCASSPGTGGATQYFGPGTRLTVL.

The chain combines TRBV28 with TRBJ1-3; D not resolved. V lost 2 bases and J lost 0, with 8 bases in between. The length of the CDR3 is 15 residues. The germline gives CDR1 MDHEN, CDR2 SYDVKM. For the CDR3, the DNA is TGTGCCAGCAGTTTAGACCTTGCCTCTGGAAACACCATATATTTT. Its translation: CASSLDLASGNTIYF.

As for this clone: Relative to the germline gene, one junction end is altered; a read error may explain this. J is TRBJ2-7 and V is TRBV18, with TRBD1 identical over 8 bases. Per the germline V gene, CDR1 is KGHSH and CDR2 is LQKENI. This CDR3 region has 15 residues. The CDR3 loop reads CASSSPGTGLYEQYF. In DNA, the CDR3 is TGTGCCAGCTCATCACCCGGGACAGGACTCTACGAGCAGTACTTC.

This clone came up a few times. The gene calls are TRBV29-1 and TRBJ1-1; TRBD1 might be the D (6 bases). The CDR3 loop spans 12 amino acids. The germline CDR1 and CDR2 sequences are SQVTM and ANQGSEA. Trimming stripped 4 bases from V and 6 bases from J, with 12 bases between. The CDR3 DNA sequence: TGCAGCGTTGTGGAGGGGGTGGCTGAAGCTTTCTTT. Residues: CSVVEGVAEAFF. The variable domain in full, completed from reference TRBV29-1 and TRBJ1-1, reads SAVISQKPSRDICQRGTSLTIQCQVDSQVTMMFWYRQQPGQSLTLIATANQGSEATYESGFVIDKFPISRPNLTFSTLTVSNMSPEDSSIYLCSVVEGVAEAFFGQGTRLTVV.

This chain links TRBV7-2 with TRBJ2-7; 7 bases map to TRBD2. The germline V gene has CDR1 SGHTA and CDR2 FQGNSA. The J segment lost 4 bases and the V segment lost 1 base, leaving 10 bases of the junction unmatched. The CDR3 consists of 16 residues. DNA for the CDR3: TGTGCCAGCAGCTTAGACTCTAGCGGAAGCGCTTACGAGCAGTACTTC. Amino acids: CASSLDSSGSAYEQYF.

The chain is built from TRBV5-8 and TRBJ2-3; D is unclear. CDR1 SGHTS and CDR2 YDEGEE come from the germline V gene. This CDR3 contains 13 residues. The V and J ends lost 7 bases and 6 bases respectively, with 15 bases between them. The CDR3 nucleotides read TGTGCCAGCGACACTGGAATGAGCGATACGCAGTATTTT. Amino acids: CASDTGMSDTQYF.

V and J are TRBV5-5 and TRBJ1-5; D unclear. V lost 4 bases and J lost 3, with 8 bases in between. CDR1 and CDR2 (germline): SGHKS, YYEKEE (reference sequence). This CDR3 is built from 13 residues. DNA of the CDR3: TGTGCCAGCAGCCTAATAGTCAATCAGCCCCAGCATTTT. This codes for CASSLIVNQPQHF.